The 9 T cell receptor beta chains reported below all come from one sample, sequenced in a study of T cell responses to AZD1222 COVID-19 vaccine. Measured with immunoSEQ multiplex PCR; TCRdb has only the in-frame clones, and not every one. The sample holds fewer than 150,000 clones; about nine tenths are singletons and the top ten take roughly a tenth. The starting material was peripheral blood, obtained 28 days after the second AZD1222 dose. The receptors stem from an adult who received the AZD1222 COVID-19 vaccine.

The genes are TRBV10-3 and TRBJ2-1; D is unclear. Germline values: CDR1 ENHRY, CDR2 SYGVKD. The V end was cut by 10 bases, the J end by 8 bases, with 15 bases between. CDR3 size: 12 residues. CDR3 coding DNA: TGTGCCACCTCGGTTATCAGTTATGAGCAGTTCTTC. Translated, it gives CATSVISYEQFF.

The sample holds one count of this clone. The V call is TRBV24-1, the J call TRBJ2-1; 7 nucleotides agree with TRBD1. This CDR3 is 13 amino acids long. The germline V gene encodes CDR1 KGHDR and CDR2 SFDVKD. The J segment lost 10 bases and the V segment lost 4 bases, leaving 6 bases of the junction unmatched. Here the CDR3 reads CATSDQGVGEQFF. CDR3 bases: TGTGCCACCAGTGACCAGGGGGTAGGGGAGCAGTTCTTC.

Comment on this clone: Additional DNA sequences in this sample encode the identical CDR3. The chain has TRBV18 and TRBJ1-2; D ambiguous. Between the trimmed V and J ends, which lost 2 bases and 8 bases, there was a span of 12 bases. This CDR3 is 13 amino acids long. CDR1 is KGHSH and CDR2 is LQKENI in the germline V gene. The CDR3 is CASSPGGMGGYTF. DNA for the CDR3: TGTGCCAGCTCACCAGGAGGAATGGGGGGCTACACCTTC. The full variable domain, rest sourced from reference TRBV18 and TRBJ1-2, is NAGVMQNPRHLVRRRGQEARLRCSPMKGHSHVYWYRQLPEEGLKFMVYLQKENIIDESGMPKERFSAEFPKEGPSILRIQQVVRGDSAAYFCASSPGGMGGYTFGSGTRLTVV.

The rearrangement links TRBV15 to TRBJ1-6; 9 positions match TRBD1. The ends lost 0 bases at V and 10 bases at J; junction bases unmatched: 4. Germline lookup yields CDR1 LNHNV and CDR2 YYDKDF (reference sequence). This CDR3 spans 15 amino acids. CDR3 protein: CATSREGQGRSPLHF. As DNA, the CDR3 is TGTGCCACCAGCAGAGAGGGACAGGGTAGATCACCCCTCCACTTT.

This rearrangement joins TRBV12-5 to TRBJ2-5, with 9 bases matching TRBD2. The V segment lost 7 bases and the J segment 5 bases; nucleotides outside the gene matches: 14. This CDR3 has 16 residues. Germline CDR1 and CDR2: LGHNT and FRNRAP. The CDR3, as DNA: TGTGCTAGTGCCCGTCCCCCTAGCGGGGAGGCGGAGACCCAGTACTTC. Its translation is CASARPPSGEAETQYF.

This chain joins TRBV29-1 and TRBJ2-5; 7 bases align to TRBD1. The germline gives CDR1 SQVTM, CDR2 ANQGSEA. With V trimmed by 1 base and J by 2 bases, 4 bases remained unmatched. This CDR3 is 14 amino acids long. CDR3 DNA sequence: TGCAGCGTTGAAGGGGGGACAGTTCAAGAGACCCAGTACTTC. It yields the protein CSVEGGTVQETQYF.

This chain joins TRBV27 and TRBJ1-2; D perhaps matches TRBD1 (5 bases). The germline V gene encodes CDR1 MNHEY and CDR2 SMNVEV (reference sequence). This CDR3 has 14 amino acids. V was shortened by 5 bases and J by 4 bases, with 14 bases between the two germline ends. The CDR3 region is CASSPREFGYGYTF. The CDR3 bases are TGTGCCAGCAGTCCCAGGGAATTTGGCTATGGCTACACCTTC.

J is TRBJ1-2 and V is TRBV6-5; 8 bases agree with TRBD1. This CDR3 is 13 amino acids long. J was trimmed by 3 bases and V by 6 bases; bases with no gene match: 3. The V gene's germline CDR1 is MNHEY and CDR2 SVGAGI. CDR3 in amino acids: CASSRGQDYGYTF. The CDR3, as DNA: TGTGCCAGCAGCAGGGGACAGGACTATGGCTACACCTTC.

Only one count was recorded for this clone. CDR3 bases: TGTGCCAGCAGGAGAACAGGGGTCGACACTGAAGCTTTCTTT. Translated: CASRRTGVDTEAFF. This chain uses TRBV5-4 with TRBJ1-1; 7 bases align to TRBD1. This CDR3 region has 14 residues. Trimming took 5 bases from V and 3 from J; bases not matched to a gene: 7. Per the germline V gene, CDR1 is SGHNT and CDR2 is YYREEE (reference sequence).